Each of the 27 T cell receptor beta chains below was sequenced from the same sample in a study of T cell repertoires in cytomegalovirus infection. TCRdb passed the reads through MiXCR, listing each CDR3 protein once. Here the sample spans roughly 760,000 distinct CDR3 sequences, approximately 40% being singletons. Sequencing used PBMCs. The receptors here all came from a human donor in good health (CMV status not recorded). Some clones in this sample may be carry-over from other donors' samples.

This clonotype has more than one count but fewer than ten. The V gene is TRBV7-6, the J gene TRBJ1-5, with a tentative D call TRBD1 (6 bases). V lost 2 bases to trimming and J lost 5 bases, with 10 bases between them. Germline CDR1 and CDR2: SGHVS and FNYEAQ. This CDR3 contains 14 residues. CDR3 sequence (DNA): TGTGCCAGCAGCTTAATCGCAGGGGATCAGCCCCAGCATTTT. It encodes CASSLIAGDQPQHF. Combining the CDR3 with reference TRBV7-6 and TRBJ1-5 gives the whole variable domain GAGVSQSPRYKVTKRGQDVALRCDPISGHVSLYWYRQALGQGPEFLTYFNYEAQQDKSGLPNDRFSAERPEGSISTLTIQRTEQRDSAMYRCASSLIAGDQPQHFGDGTRLSIL.

In this sample, this clonotype turned up many times. The rearrangement uses TRBV7-2 and TRBJ1-6, with 8 nucleotides matching TRBD1. Germline CDR1 and CDR2: SGHTA and FQGNSA. There are 16 residues in the CDR3. J was trimmed by 6 bases and V by 6 bases; bases with no gene match: 10. The CDR3 sequence: CASRPLRTGFNSPLHF. CDR3 DNA sequence: TGTGCCAGCAGGCCTCTCCGGACAGGGTTTAATTCACCCCTCCACTTT.

The chain carries TRBV28 and TRBJ1-2; maybe TRBD1 (6 bases). V was shortened by 5 bases and J by 7 bases, with 20 bases between the two germline ends. The germline V gene encodes CDR1 MDHEN and CDR2 SYDVKM. The CDR3 is 15 amino acids. DNA for the CDR3: TGTGCCAGCAGTGAAATACAGGGTAATCTCGGTGGCTACACCTTC. Amino acids: CASSEIQGNLGGYTF.

J is TRBJ1-5 and V is TRBV19, with D possibly TRBD1 on 5 matching bases. The CDR3 length is 14 residues. The germline gives CDR1 LNHDA, CDR2 SQIVND (reference sequence). Trimming pared 7 bases from V and 5 bases from J, leaving 15 bases between. DNA for the CDR3: TGTGCCAGTAATTCTTGGCAGGGTGATCAGCCCCAGCATTTT. Protein: CASNSWQGDQPQHF.

The chain is built from TRBV30 and TRBJ2-7, with D tentatively TRBD1 or TRBD2 (6 bases each). V lost 1 base and J 3 bases, leaving 19 bases between the germline ends. The CDR3 runs 16 residues. Per the germline V gene, CDR1 is GTSNPN and CDR2 is SVGIG (reference sequence). CDR3 amino acids: CAWSDPPGGRGYEQYF. CDR3 in DNA: TGTGCCTGGAGTGACCCCCCCGGGGGCCGGGGCTACGAGCAGTACTTC.

The rearrangement uses TRBV6-1 and TRBJ2-1; 10 bases map to TRBD2. CDR3 length equals 18 residues. The trim removed 2 bases at V and 4 bases at J, leaving 11 bases unmatched. Germline CDR1 reads MNHNS; CDR2 reads SASEGT. Here the CDR3 DNA reads TGTGCCAGCAGTGAATCGCCTAGACTAGCGGGTATGTACAATGAGCAGTTCTTC. Amino acid sequence: CASSESPRLAGMYNEQFF.

This clonotype was found a few times. The V and J genes are TRBV6-5 and TRBJ2-1, with 9 bases lining up with TRBD2. Germline V CDR1 and CDR2: MNHEY, SVGAGI. V was clipped by 2 bases and J by 0 bases; unmatched bases: 2. This CDR3 region has 16 residues. This CDR3 is CASSYPSGTSYNEQFF. Written as DNA, the CDR3 is TGTGCCAGCAGTTACCCTAGCGGGACCTCCTACAATGAGCAGTTCTTC.

This clonotype was seen at least ten times. The rearrangement links TRBV7-6 to TRBJ2-3; 12 bases line up with TRBD2. Germline loops: CDR1 SGHVS, CDR2 FNYEAQ. This CDR3 comprises 19 residues. Trimming cost V 5 bases and J 0 bases; bases outside gene matches: 12. CDR3 residues: CASSGRLAGANPSTDTQYF. The CDR3 region has the DNA TGTGCCAGCAGCGGGAGACTAGCGGGAGCAAACCCTAGCACAGATACGCAGTATTTT.

Here the CDR3 reads CASSQDSQSSYNSPLHF. Written as DNA, the CDR3 is TGCGCCAGCAGCCAAGATTCGCAGAGCTCCTATAATTCACCCCTCCACTTT. The rearrangement joins TRBV4-1 to TRBJ1-6; D is undetermined. Germline values: CDR1 MGHRA, CDR2 YSYEKL. V shed 0 bases and J shed 0 bases, with 9 bases lying between them. The CDR3 loop spans 17 amino acids.

The chain links TRBV28 to TRBJ2-1; weak D call: TRBD1 (5 bases). This CDR3 region has 16 residues. Germline CDR1 is MDHEN and CDR2 is SYDVKM. V was trimmed by 6 bases and J by 1 base, leaving 16 bases between them. The CDR3 loop is CASRPLVSGSYNEQFF. CDR3 nucleotides: TGTGCCAGCAGGCCCCTAGTGTCAGGGTCCTACAATGAGCAGTTCTTC.

This clonotype appeared a few times. CDR3 DNA sequence: TGTGCCAGCGGGGGATCAGGGGGACGGAGTCAGCCCCAGCATTTT. Its protein product is CASGGSGGRSQPQHF. The V gene is TRBV28, the J gene TRBJ1-5; the match to TRBD1 covers 7 bases. V lost 8 bases and J lost 6; bases outside the gene matches: 13. Germline V lookup: CDR1 MDHEN, CDR2 SYDVKM. The CDR3 is made up of 15 amino acids.

The rearrangement uses TRBV20-1 and TRBJ1-3; D unresolved. The V gene's germline CDR1 is DFQATT and CDR2 SNEGSKA (reference sequence). The V gene lost 7 bases and the J gene lost 0 bases, with 7 bases spanning the gap. CDR3 length equals 12 residues. CDR3 in DNA: TGCAGTGTTTCCGGCTCTGGAAACACCATATATTTT. Protein: CSVSGSGNTIYF.

The V and J genes are TRBV20-1 and TRBJ1-5; D ambiguous. Germline CDR1 and CDR2: DFQATT and SNEGSKA (reference sequence). Trimming removed 3 bases from V and 4 bases from J, with 10 bases in between. This CDR3 comprises 13 residues. The CDR3 region is CSARSTANQPQHF. The CDR3 DNA reads TGCAGTGCTAGGTCGACGGCAAATCAGCCCCAGCATTTT.

This clonotype was counted many times. The rearrangement joins TRBV7-6 to TRBJ1-2; perhaps TRBD1 as D (6 bases). The CDR3 totals 13 residues. Germline CDR1 reads SGHVS; CDR2 reads FNYEAQ. V lost 5 bases to trimming and J lost 3 bases, with 10 bases between them. The CDR3 DNA sequence: TGTGCCAGCAGCGCGGACAGCGACTATGGCTACACCTTC. Encoded protein: CASSADSDYGYTF.

This clonotype was observed many times. This chain uses TRBV28 with TRBJ2-1, with D unclear. Trimming shortened V by 3 bases and J by 8 bases, and 14 bases separated the two germline ends. Germline lookup yields CDR1 MDHEN and CDR2 SYDVKM. The CDR3 consists of 14 residues. CDR3 amino acids: CASSFLGLRDEQFF. Here the CDR3 DNA reads TGTGCCAGCAGTTTCCTAGGCCTAAGGGATGAGCAGTTCTTC.

This clonotype was counted at least ten times. This sequence joins TRBV10-3 and TRBJ2-2; D possibly corresponds to TRBD1 (5 bases). Germline-derived CDR1 and CDR2 are ENHRY and SYGVKD. Trimming took off 2 bases at V and 3 bases at J, with 7 bases between the two ends. The CDR3 has 14 amino acids. The CDR3 region is CAISEDSYTGELFF. For the CDR3, the DNA is TGTGCCATCAGTGAGGACAGCTACACCGGGGAGCTGTTTTTT.

In its sample, this clonotype was seen many times. The rearrangement links TRBV7-9 to TRBJ1-1, with D uncertain. The V gene's germline CDR1 is SEHNR and CDR2 FQNEAQ (reference sequence). Trimming pared 1 base from V and 1 base from J, leaving 10 bases between. This CDR3 has 15 amino acids. The CDR3 DNA sequence: TGTGCCAGCAGCTTAGGAACAGCCAGGAACACTGAAGCTTTCTTT. Protein: CASSLGTARNTEAFF. Looking up the rest from reference TRBV7-9 and TRBJ1-1 gives the full variable domain: DTGVSQNPRHKITKRGQNVTFRCDPISEHNRLYWYRQTLGQGPEFLTYFQNEAQLEKSRLLSDRFSAERPKGSFSTLEIQRTEQGDSAMYLCASSLGTARNTEAFFGQGTRLTVV.

The rearrangement links TRBV27 to TRBJ2-1; 12 nucleotides align to TRBD1. The V gene's germline CDR1 is MNHEY and CDR2 SMNVEV (reference sequence). The V gene end was trimmed by 5 bases and the J gene end by 8 bases; junction bases not matched to a gene: 4. This CDR3 contains 14 residues. The CDR3 DNA follows: TGTGCCAGCAGTCCCGGGACAGGGGGCCATGAGCAGTTCTTC. Amino acid sequence: CASSPGTGGHEQFF.

The rearrangement links TRBV6-6 to TRBJ1-3; 11 positions agree with TRBD1. The CDR3 is 17 amino acids. The J segment lost 3 bases and the V segment lost 5 bases, leaving 9 bases of the junction unmatched. Per germline, CDR1 MNHNY and CDR2 SVGAGI (reference sequence). CDR3 amino acids: CASSHIGQGAFGNTIYF. For the CDR3, the DNA is TGTGCCAGCAGTCACATAGGACAGGGGGCATTTGGAAACACCATATATTTT.

In its sample, this clonotype was seen a few times. V is TRBV7-9 and J is TRBJ1-1; unclear D gene. Germline V gene sequence: CDR1 SEHNR, CDR2 FQNEAQ (reference sequence). The CDR3 length is 15 residues. V was clipped by 1 base and J by 2 bases, with 11 bases between them. The CDR3 DNA reads TGTGCCAGCAGCTTAGAAGGAGGGAAAAACACTGAAGCTTTCTTT. This codes for CASSLEGGKNTEAFF. Supplemented by reference TRBV7-9 and TRBJ1-1, the full variable domain reads DTGVSQNPRHKITKRGQNVTFRCDPISEHNRLYWYRQTLGQGPEFLTYFQNEAQLEKSRLLSDRFSAERPKGSFSTLEIQRTEQGDSAMYLCASSLEGGKNTEAFFGQGTRLTVV.

The J gene is TRBJ2-7, the V gene TRBV7-9; 9 bases match TRBD2. The V and J ends lost 4 bases and 3 bases, in that order; junction bases with no gene match: 13. This CDR3 spans 17 amino acids. Germline V gene data show CDR1 as SEHNR and CDR2 as FQNEAQ (reference sequence). This CDR3 is CASSYQPGTSSFYEQYF. In DNA form, the CDR3 reads TGTGCCAGCAGCTACCAGCCCGGGACTAGCTCCTTCTACGAGCAGTACTTC. Combining the CDR3 with reference TRBV7-9 and TRBJ2-7 gives the whole variable domain DTGVSQNPRHKITKRGQNVTFRCDPISEHNRLYWYRQTLGQGPEFLTYFQNEAQLEKSRLLSDRFSAERPKGSFSTLEIQRTEQGDSAMYLCASSYQPGTSSFYEQYFGPGTRLTVT.

This clonotype was observed a few times. The chain employs TRBV19 and TRBJ1-5, with D perhaps matching TRBD1 (5 bases). CDR1 and CDR2 (germline): LNHDA, SQIVND (reference sequence). The CDR3 sequence is 12 residues long. V was clipped by 6 bases and J by 7 bases, with 10 bases between them. This chain's CDR3 is CASRIGGQPQHF. The CDR3 nucleotides read TGTGCCAGTAGGATTGGGGGACAGCCCCAGCATTTT.

This clonotype turned up a few times. J is TRBJ1-2 and V is TRBV7-9; possible D gene TRBD1, 6 bases. Looked up from germline, CDR1 is SEHNR and CDR2 is FQNEAQ (reference sequence). The V end lost 10 bases, the J end lost 0 bases, and 18 bases lay between the germline ends. The CDR3 sequence is 15 residues long. CDR3 in DNA: TGTGCCATTTCCCCGGGGGCCATAGCTAACTATGGCTACACCTTC. Translation: CAISPGAIANYGYTF.

The V gene is TRBV7-2, the J gene TRBJ1-3, with a possible D match to TRBD1 (6 bases). The V gene's germline CDR1 is SGHTA and CDR2 FQGNSA. This CDR3 region has 14 residues. V lost 2 bases, J lost 5 bases, and 10 bases lay in between. CDR3 sequence (DNA): TGTGCCAGCAGCTTACGCAGGGGAAGAAACACCATATATTTT. It specifies CASSLRRGRNTIYF. Using reference TRBV7-2 and TRBJ1-3 for the parts outside the CDR3, the full variable domain is GAGVSQSPSNKVTEKGKDVELRCDPISGHTALYWYRQSLGQGLEFLIYFQGNSAPDKSGLPSDRFSAERTGGSVSTLTIQRTQQEDSAVYLCASSLRRGRNTIYFGEGSWLTVV.

The rearrangement uses TRBV27 and TRBJ1-1; TRBD1 might be the D (5 bases). The CDR3 runs 15 residues. Looked up from germline, CDR1 is MNHEY and CDR2 is SMNVEV (reference sequence). Trimming cost V 3 bases and J 1 base, with 12 bases left between them. The DNA for the CDR3 is TGTGCCAGCAGTTTCCCGGGGGTGCCGAACACTGAAGCTTTCTTT. The encoded protein is CASSFPGVPNTEAFF.

Regarding this clonotype: This clone may be a read error of a much larger clone one base away. The chain uses TRBV7-9 and TRBJ1-2, with 10 bases that match TRBD1. CDR1 is SEHNR, CDR2 FQNEAQ, per germline (reference sequence). The J segment lost 3 bases and the V segment lost 4 bases, leaving 2 bases of the junction unmatched. The CDR3 has 14 residues. The CDR3 region is CASSSGQGYYGYTF. CDR3 DNA sequence: TGTGCCAGCAGCTCGGGACAGGGGTACTATGGCTACACCTTC. The full variable domain, in which reference TRBV7-9 and TRBJ1-2 provide the parts outside the CDR3, is DTGVSQNPRHKITKRGQNVTFRCDPISEHNRLYWYRQTLGQGPEFLTYFQNEAQLEKSRLLSDRFSAERPKGSFSTLEIQRTEQGDSAMYLCASSSGQGYYGYTFGSGTRLTVV.

This CDR3 is CSARDFETGKNAGNTIYF. The DNA of the CDR3 is TGCAGTGCTAGAGATTTTGAGACAGGGAAAAATGCTGGAAACACCATATATTTT. The rearrangement links TRBV20-1 to TRBJ1-3, with TRBD1 matching 7 bases. V shed 0 bases and J 2 bases; nucleotides not matched to a gene: 13. Germline CDR1 reads DFQATT; CDR2 reads SNEGSKA (reference sequence). The CDR3 contains 18 residues.